The 25 T cell receptor beta chains in this list originate from one sample, sequenced in a study of vaccination and CD4 T cells after COVID-19. The study sequenced cultured CD4+ T cell DNA using the Oncomine TCR Beta short-read assay. TCRdb itself ran the PCR reads through MiXCR, one entry per CDR3 protein. The sample yields about 6,600 distinct CDR3 sequences, about 29% seen once. The antigens for these receptors are not known. The treatment here: roughly 10-day PBMC culture with coronavirus spike peptide pools or control peptides (ViraFEST assay). These CD4+ T cells came from an unexposed donor, sampled before the COVID-19 pandemic (2011-2018). The sequenced sample was CD4+ T cells from blood, cultured in vitro. The receptors come from a human donor in good health.

V usage is TRBV5-1 and J usage is TRBJ2-6; D unclear. The CDR3 is 15 residues long. V was clipped by 6 bases and J by 1 base, with 11 bases between them. Germline CDR1 and CDR2: SGHRS and YFSETQ. CDR3 amino acids: CASTHMESGANVLTF. Here the CDR3 DNA reads TGCGCCAGCACCCATATGGAATCTGGGGCCAACGTCCTGACTTTC.

The V call is TRBV6-1, the J call TRBJ1-2; D uncertain. Trimming removed 0 bases from V and 3 bases from J, with 8 bases in between. This CDR3 is built from 14 residues. Germline V gives CDR1 MNHNS, CDR2 SASEGT. CDR3 in DNA: TGTGCCAGCAGTGAAGCCGAGAGCTACTATGGCTACACCTTC. Translation gives CASSEAESYYGYTF.

This clonotype is labeled medium-sized (0.01 to 0.1%). The chain combines TRBV6-1 with TRBJ1-1; tentative D call: TRBD1 (6 bases). Trimming took 10 bases from V and 0 from J, leaving 12 bases between them. This CDR3 region has 13 residues. Germline V CDR1 and CDR2: MNHNS, SASEGT. The CDR3 protein is CAIRGHLNTEAFF. The CDR3 coding sequence is TGTGCCATAAGGGGACACCTGAACACTGAAGCTTTCTTT.

V and J are TRBV27 and TRBJ2-4; no reliable D call. Trimming cost V 4 bases and J 4 bases, with 17 bases left between them. This CDR3 spans 16 amino acids. Per germline, CDR1 MNHEY and CDR2 SMNVEV (reference sequence). In DNA, the CDR3 is TGTGCCAGCAGTTCCCCCTCCCATGACCCGAAAAACATTCAGTACTTC. This codes for CASSSPSHDPKNIQYF.

The rearrangement uses TRBV7-2 and TRBJ1-4; weak D call: TRBD1 (5 bases). CDR1 and CDR2 (germline): SGHTA, FQGNSA. The CDR3 runs to 15 residues. V dropped 6 bases and J dropped 6 bases, with 17 bases sitting between them. The CDR3 reads CASRPQGVWDEKLFF. CDR3 coding DNA: TGTGCCAGCAGACCCCAGGGAGTGTGGGATGAAAAACTGTTTTTT.

CDR3 sequence: CASSSGYPSGNTIYF. The CDR3 nucleotides read TGTGCCAGCAGCTCCGGATATCCCTCTGGAAACACCATATATTTT. V usage is TRBV11-2 and J usage is TRBJ1-3; D uncertain. CDR3 length: 15 amino acids. V lost 4 bases, J lost 0 bases, and 10 bases lay in between. Germline assignment: CDR1 SGHAT and CDR2 FQNNGV.

The V call is TRBV7-3, the J call TRBJ2-1, with 9 nucleotides matching TRBD2. Per the germline V gene, CDR1 is SGHTA and CDR2 is FQGTGA. This CDR3 contains 15 residues. With V trimmed by 1 base and J by 5 bases, 3 bases remained unmatched. CDR3 DNA sequence: TGTGCCAGCAGCTTAATGGCGGGGGGGAACAATGAGCAGTTCTTC. Its protein is CASSLMAGGNNEQFF.

This clonotype was seen only a few times. The rearrangement joins TRBV28 to TRBJ1-6; D perhaps matches TRBD1 (5 bases). Between the trimmed V and J ends, which lost 5 bases and 7 bases, there was a span of 9 bases. The CDR3 has 13 amino acids. Germline values: CDR1 MDHEN, CDR2 SYDVKM. The CDR3 is CASSGGENSPLHF. CDR3 bases: TGTGCCAGCAGTGGAGGGGAAAATTCACCCCTCCACTTT.

In this sample, this clonotype turned up a few times. The chain has TRBV20-1 and TRBJ2-7, with TRBD2 identical over 11 bases. J lost 3 bases, V lost 0 bases, and 4 bases had no gene match. This CDR3 is built from 15 residues. Germline CDR1 and CDR2: DFQATT and SNEGSKA (reference sequence). For the CDR3, the DNA is TGCAGTGCTAGAGATCCGGGACTAGCGGTCTACGAGCAGTACTTC. Translation: CSARDPGLAVYEQYF.

The chain joins TRBV10-2 to TRBJ1-1; TRBD1 might be the D (5 bases). There are 14 residues in the CDR3. Germline V gene sequence: CDR1 WSHSY, CDR2 SAAADI. With 6 bases removed from V and 4 bases from J, the gap between germline ends came to 15 bases. This chain's CDR3 is CASRNMGGGTEAFF. The CDR3 DNA follows: TGCGCCAGCAGAAACATGGGGGGGGGCACTGAAGCTTTCTTT.

This clonotype is categorized as medium-sized. This chain uses TRBV7-9 with TRBJ1-2, with 9 nucleotides matching TRBD1. The germline gives CDR1 SEHNR, CDR2 FQNEAQ (reference sequence). V lost 4 bases, J lost 3 bases, and 6 bases stayed unmatched. This CDR3 has 15 amino acids. The CDR3 reads CASSSTGGAYYGYTF. Written as DNA, the CDR3 is TGTGCCAGCAGCTCAACAGGGGGCGCCTACTATGGCTACACCTTC.

The chain has TRBV6-4 and TRBJ2-1, with 9 bases fitting TRBD1. The CDR3 sequence is 15 residues long. J lost 6 bases, V lost 8 bases, and 11 bases had no gene match. Looked up from germline, CDR1 is MRHNA and CDR2 is SNTAGT. CDR3 in DNA: TGTGCCAGCTCCGGCGGGGACAGGGAAACCAATGAGCAGTTCTTC. This sequence encodes CASSGGDRETNEQFF.

The chain employs TRBV21-1 and TRBJ2-3; the table gives TRBD1 as D, unverified against the DNA. TRBV21-1 represents a pseudogene. The CDR3 totals 15 residues. CDR3 amino acids: CASRLRTGFTDTQYF. The CDR3 coding sequence is TGTGCCAGCAGATTGAGGACAGGTTTCACAGATACGCAGTATTTT.

The rearrangement uses TRBV20-1 and TRBJ2-1, with 11 bases lining up with TRBD1. Trimming took 6 bases from V and 3 from J; bases not matched to a gene: 4. This CDR3 is built from 14 residues. Germline CDR1 DFQATT, CDR2 SNEGSKA (reference sequence). CDR3 nucleotides: TGCAGTGCGCCGGGACAGGGGGACTACAATGAGCAGTTCTTC. It encodes CSAPGQGDYNEQFF.

This clonotype was detected only once. The chain employs TRBV20-1 and TRBJ2-1; 13 nucleotides line up with TRBD2. The CDR3 is made up of 13 amino acids. CDR1 is DFQATT and CDR2 is SNEGSKA in the germline V gene (reference sequence). The junction had 5 bases not matched to a gene; V was cut back by 6 bases and J by 9 bases. CDR3 amino acids: CSAGLAGAGEQFF. CDR3 DNA: TGCAGTGCCGGACTAGCGGGGGCCGGTGAGCAGTTCTTC.

This clonotype was counted a few times. The DNA of the CDR3 is TGTGCCAGCAGTTACTACGTAACAGAGACCCAGTACTTC. Protein product: CASSYYVTETQYF. This chain joins TRBV6-5 and TRBJ2-5, with D unclear. V lost 1 base and J 4 bases, leaving 7 bases between the germline ends. Germline assignment: CDR1 MNHEY and CDR2 SVGAGI. The CDR3 covers 13 residues.

V usage is TRBV20-1 and J usage is TRBJ2-5; 9 bases map to TRBD2. The CDR3 consists of 14 residues. V gave up 3 bases and J gave up 7 bases; unmatched junction bases: 9. The germline gives CDR1 DFQATT, CDR2 SNEGSKA (reference sequence). CDR3 loop: CSARSGGPRGTQYF. Written as DNA, the CDR3 is TGCAGTGCTAGGAGCGGGGGGCCTCGGGGGACCCAGTACTTC.

This chain uses TRBV27 with TRBJ1-2, with D possibly TRBD1 on 6 matching bases. Germline-derived CDR1 and CDR2 are MNHEY and SMNVEV (reference sequence). Trimming left V 0 bases short and J 8 bases short, with 22 bases between. This CDR3 is built from 17 residues. The CDR3 is CASSLSVYGQLPLGYTF. The CDR3 DNA reads as TGTGCCAGCAGTTTATCTGTGTATGGACAGCTCCCCCTCGGCTACACCTTC.

This clonotype has just a few counts. The rearrangement links TRBV6-4 to TRBJ2-1; 9 positions match TRBD2. The length of the CDR3 is 14 residues. CDR1 is MRHNA, CDR2 SNTAGT, per germline. J gave up 5 bases and V 3 bases, and 2 bases lay outside the gene matches. The CDR3 DNA sequence: TGTGCCAGCAGTGAGCGGGGGGGACACAATGAGCAGTTCTTC. It codes for CASSERGGHNEQFF.

This clonotype was detected only a few times. The chain links TRBV7-8 to TRBJ1-2; the D is unclear. Germline V lookup: CDR1 SGHVS, CDR2 FQNEAQ. V shed 1 base and J shed 4 bases, with 10 bases lying between them. The CDR3 covers 14 residues. In nucleotides, the CDR3 is TGTGCCAGCAGCTTAGAGCACAGCCTCTATGGCTACACCTTC. As protein: CASSLEHSLYGYTF.

This clonotype turned up a few times. The chain is built from TRBV5-1 and TRBJ2-5, with TRBD2 identical over 12 bases. Trimming cost V 4 bases and J 3 bases; bases outside gene matches: 7. In germline, CDR1 is SGHRS, CDR2 YFSETQ. The CDR3 has 16 amino acids. The CDR3 DNA follows: TGCGCCAGCAGCCAATCTCCTAGCGGGGGGGAAGAGACCCAGTACTTC. Translating gives CASSQSPSGGEETQYF.

The chain combines TRBV7-9 with TRBJ1-1; D gene uncertain. Trimming cost V 7 bases and J 5 bases, with 29 bases left between them. Germline CDR1 is SEHNR and CDR2 is FQNEAQ (reference sequence). The CDR3 is 18 amino acids. The DNA of the CDR3 is TGTGCCAGCATCAATTTCCTCGGTGGTAATTTCTGGACGACTGAAGCTTTCTTT. Amino acid sequence: CASINFLGGNFWTTEAFF.

This clonotype was observed a handful of times. The chain carries TRBV5-6 and TRBJ1-5; D gene unclear. This CDR3 has 15 residues. The germline CDR1 and CDR2 sequences are SGHDT and YYEEEE. The V and J ends lost 2 bases and 5 bases respectively, with 14 bases between them. The CDR3 here is CASSFRQRVDQPQHF. CDR3 in DNA: TGTGCCAGCAGCTTCAGACAAAGAGTGGATCAGCCCCAGCATTTT.

The gene calls are TRBV30 and TRBJ1-3; no reliable D call. From germline, CDR1 is GTSNPN and CDR2 SVGIG (reference sequence). The CDR3 has 12 amino acids. V was shortened by 5 bases and J by 0 bases, with 5 bases between the two germline ends. The CDR3 protein is CAWDLSGNTIYF. In DNA form, the CDR3 reads TGTGCCTGGGACCTCTCTGGAAACACCATATATTTT.

The V call is TRBV19, the J call TRBJ2-1; D is undetermined. V was shortened by 3 bases and J by 6 bases, with 9 bases between the two germline ends. Germline V gene data show CDR1 as LNHDA and CDR2 as SQIVND (reference sequence). The CDR3 consists of 13 residues. CDR3 in amino acids: CASSISKPNEQFF. The DNA for the CDR3 is TGTGCCAGTAGTATTAGTAAGCCCAATGAGCAGTTCTTC.